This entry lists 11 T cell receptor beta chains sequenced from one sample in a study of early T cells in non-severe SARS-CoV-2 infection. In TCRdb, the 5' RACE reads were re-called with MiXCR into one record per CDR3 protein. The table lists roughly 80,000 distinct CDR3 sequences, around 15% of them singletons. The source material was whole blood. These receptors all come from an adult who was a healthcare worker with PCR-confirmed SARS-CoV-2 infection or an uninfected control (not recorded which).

CDR3 sequence: CASSQGQGLPLRYF. CDR3 DNA sequence: TGTGCCAGCAGCCAGGGACAGGGCCTTCCTCTACGGTATTTT. The chain couples TRBV3-1 to TRBJ2-3, with TRBD1 identical over 9 bases. Losses at the gene ends were 3 bases for V and 14 bases for J; bases not matched to a gene: 12. This CDR3 is built from 14 residues. Germline V gene lookup returns CDR1 LGHDT and CDR2 YNNKEL (reference sequence).

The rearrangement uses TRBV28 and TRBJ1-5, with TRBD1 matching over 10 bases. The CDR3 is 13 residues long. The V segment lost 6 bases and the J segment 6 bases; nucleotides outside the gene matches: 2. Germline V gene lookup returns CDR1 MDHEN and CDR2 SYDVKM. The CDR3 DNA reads TGTGCCAGCAGGGGACAGGGGTTTCAGCCCCAGCATTTT. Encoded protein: CASRGQGFQPQHF.

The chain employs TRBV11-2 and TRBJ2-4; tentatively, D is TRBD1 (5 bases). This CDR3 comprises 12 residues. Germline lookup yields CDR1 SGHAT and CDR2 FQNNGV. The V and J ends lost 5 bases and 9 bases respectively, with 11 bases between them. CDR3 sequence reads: CASSHERGIQYF. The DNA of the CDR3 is TGTGCCAGCAGCCATGAAAGGGGCATTCAGTACTTC.

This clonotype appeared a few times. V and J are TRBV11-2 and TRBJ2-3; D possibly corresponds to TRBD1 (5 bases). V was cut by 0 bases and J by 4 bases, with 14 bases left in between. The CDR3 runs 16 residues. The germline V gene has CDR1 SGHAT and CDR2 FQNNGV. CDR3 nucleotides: TGTGCCAGCAGCTTAGAGGGCAGGGTTCCCGCAGATACGCAGTATTTT. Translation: CASSLEGRVPADTQYF.

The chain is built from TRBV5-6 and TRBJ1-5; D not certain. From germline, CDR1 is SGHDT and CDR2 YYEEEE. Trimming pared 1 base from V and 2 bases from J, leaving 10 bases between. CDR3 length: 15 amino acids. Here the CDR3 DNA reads TGTGCCAGCAGCTTGAGGGAGCGGGGCAATCAGCCCCAGCATTTT. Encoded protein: CASSLRERGNQPQHF.

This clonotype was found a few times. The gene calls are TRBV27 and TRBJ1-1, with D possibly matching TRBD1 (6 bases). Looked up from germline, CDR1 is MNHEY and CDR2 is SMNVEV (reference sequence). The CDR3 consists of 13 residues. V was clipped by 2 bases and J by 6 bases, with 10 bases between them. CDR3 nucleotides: TGTGCCAGCAGTTTAGAGGGACACGCTGAAGCTTTCTTT. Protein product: CASSLEGHAEAFF.

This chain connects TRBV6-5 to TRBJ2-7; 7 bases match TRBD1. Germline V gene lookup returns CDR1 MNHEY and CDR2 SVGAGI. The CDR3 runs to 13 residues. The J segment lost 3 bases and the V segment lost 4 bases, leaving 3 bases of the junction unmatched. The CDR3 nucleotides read TGTGCCAGCAGTTTGACAGGGCGCTACGAGCAGTACTTC. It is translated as CASSLTGRYEQYF.

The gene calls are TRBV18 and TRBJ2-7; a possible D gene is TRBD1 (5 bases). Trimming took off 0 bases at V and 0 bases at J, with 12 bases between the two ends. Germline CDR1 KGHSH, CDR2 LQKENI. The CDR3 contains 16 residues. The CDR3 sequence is CASSPPAGMSSYEQYF. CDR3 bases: TGTGCCAGCTCACCACCGGCAGGGATGAGCTCCTACGAGCAGTACTTC.

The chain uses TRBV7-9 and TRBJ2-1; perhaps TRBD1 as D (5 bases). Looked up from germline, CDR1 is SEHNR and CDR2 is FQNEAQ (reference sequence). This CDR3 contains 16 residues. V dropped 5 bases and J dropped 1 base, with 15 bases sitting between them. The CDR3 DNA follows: TGTGCCAGCAGCCCCCCGGGCAGGGCGTCCTACAATGAGCAGTTCTTC. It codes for CASSPPGRASYNEQFF.

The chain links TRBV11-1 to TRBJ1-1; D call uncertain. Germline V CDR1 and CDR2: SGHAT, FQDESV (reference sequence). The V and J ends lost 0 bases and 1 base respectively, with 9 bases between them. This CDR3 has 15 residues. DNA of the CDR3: TGTGCCAGCAGCTTAGCCCGCAGGTCGAACACTGAAGCTTTCTTT. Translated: CASSLARRSNTEAFF. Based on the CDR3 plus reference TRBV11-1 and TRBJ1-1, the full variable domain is EAEVAQSPRYKITEKSQAVAFWCDPISGHATLYWYRQILGQGPELLVQFQDESVVDDSQLPKDRFSAERLKGVDSTLKIQPAELGDSAMYLCASSLARRSNTEAFFGQGTRLTVV.

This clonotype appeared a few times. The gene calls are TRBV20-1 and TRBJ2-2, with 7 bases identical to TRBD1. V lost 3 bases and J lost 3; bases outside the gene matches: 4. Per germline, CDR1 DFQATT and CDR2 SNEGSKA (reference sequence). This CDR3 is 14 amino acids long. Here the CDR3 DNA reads TGCAGTGCTAGGTCGGGACAGCACACCGGGGAGCTGTTTTTT. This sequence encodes CSARSGQHTGELFF.